The source of this TCR beta chain is a study of identifying expanded T cells in peripheral blood. Study-level results: Over around two and four weeks, about 15 and 19 clones changed, versus approximately 1.1 between replicates. Across healthy donors, higher total template counts meant significantly greater approximately 2-week count variance.

As for this clone: Its antigen is still unknown.

The V segment lost 4 bases and the J segment 1 base; nucleotides outside the gene matches: 3. Germline-derived CDR1 and CDR2 are SGHTA and FQGNSA. The CDR3 is made up of 15 amino acids. Healthy donors had no documented immune events, such as infections, while sampled. Clones were read by immunoSEQ multiplex PCR, and TCRdb kept only the in-frame ones, dropping some. The sample lists about 78,000 clones, roughly 81% occurring once. The chain is built from TRBV7-2 and TRBJ2-5, with TRBD2 matching over 10 bases. Source material: blood. This clonotype was obtained from a person aged 18 to 70 in good health. The DNA for the CDR3 is TGTGCCAGCAGCTCCGGACTAGCGGCCCAAGAGACCCAGTACTTC. Translating gives CASSSGLAAQETQYF.